The rows below give T cell receptor beta chains drawn from one sample of a study of OX40 agonist ivuxolimab in advanced cancers. Assay used: immunoSEQ multiplex PCR; TCRdb lists only in-frame clones, some missing. The table shows about 94,000 clones, with roughly 84% occurring only once. This specimen consisted of CD4+ or CD8+ T cells sorted from blood, obtained in a trial of the OX40 agonist ivuxolimab. The receptors shown here come from an adult with an advanced solid tumor such as melanoma, head and neck, liver or kidney cancer. Each CDR3 is given with its conserved first and last residue. D genes are given only for firm matches. The size entry is marked missing in some rows and otherwise reads once, few, many or a size class.

V gene: TRBV27
J gene: TRBJ2-3
CDR3 length: 19
clone size: -
D gene: TRBD2
CDR3 protein: CASSFLRTSGVSGFDTQYF
CDR3 DNA: TGTGCCAGCAGTTTCCTCCGGACTAGCGGGGTCTCAGGGTTTGATACGCAGTATTTT

V gene: TRBV5-6
J gene: TRBJ2-5
CDR3 length: 15
clone size: -
D gene: -
CDR3 protein: CASSFTAGRGETQYF
CDR3 DNA: TGTGCCAGCAGCTTTACAGCGGGCCGGGGAGAGACCCAGTACTTC

V gene: TRBV19
J gene: TRBJ1-1
CDR3 length: 11
clone size: -
D gene: -
CDR3 protein: CASSRYTEAFF
CDR3 DNA: TGTGCCAGTAGTAGGTACACTGAAGCTTTCTTT

V gene: TRBV6-4
J gene: TRBJ2-1
CDR3 length: 15
clone size: -
D gene: TRBD1
CDR3 protein: CASSDTGGTYNEQFF
CDR3 DNA: TGTGCCAGCAGTGACACAGGGGGCACCTACAATGAGCAGTTCTTC

V gene: TRBV4-1
J gene: TRBJ2-1
CDR3 length: 16
clone size: many
D gene: -
CDR3 protein: CASSQGGGHSYNEQFF
CDR3 DNA: TGCGCCAGCAGCCAAGGTGGGGGCCACTCCTACAATGAGCAGTTCTTC

V gene: TRBV19
J gene: TRBJ1-5
CDR3 length: 14
clone size: -
D gene: -
CDR3 protein: CASSVNRGNQPQHF
CDR3 DNA: TGTGCCAGTAGTGTAAACAGGGGCAATCAGCCCCAGCATTTT

V gene: TRBV6-5
J gene: TRBJ2-7
CDR3 length: 14
clone size: -
D gene: -
CDR3 protein: CASSHGQNAYEQYF
CDR3 DNA: TGTGCCAGCAGTCACGGACAAAACGCCTACGAGCAGTACTTC

V gene: TRBV6-1
J gene: TRBJ1-6
CDR3 length: 14
clone size: few
D gene: TRBD1
CDR3 protein: CASRAGQGGSPLHF
CDR3 DNA: TGTGCCAGCAGGGCCGGACAGGGGGGTTCACCCCTCCACTTT

V gene: TRBV7-8
J gene: TRBJ2-1
CDR3 length: 16
clone size: -
D gene: TRBD2
CDR3 protein: CASSFAGGSSYNEQFF
CDR3 DNA: TGTGCCAGCAGCTTTGCGGGGGGGAGCTCCTACAATGAGCAGTTCTTC

V gene: TRBV5-1
J gene: TRBJ2-7
CDR3 length: 14
clone size: -
D gene: -
CDR3 protein: CASSGTPSPYEQYF
CDR3 DNA: TGCGCCAGCAGCGGGACGCCGTCTCCCTACGAGCAGTACTTC

V gene: TRBV5-1
J gene: TRBJ1-1
CDR3 length: 16
clone size: -
D gene: TRBD1
CDR3 protein: CASSPGTGRMNTEAFF
CDR3 DNA: TGCGCCAGCAGCCCTGGGACAGGGCGCATGAACACTGAAGCTTTCTTT

V gene: TRBV9
J gene: TRBJ2-5
CDR3 length: 12
clone size: -
D gene: -
CDR3 protein: CASSVVGETQYF
CDR3 DNA: TGTGCCAGCAGCGTAGTAGGAGAGACCCAGTACTTC

V gene: TRBV6-1
J gene: TRBJ1-5
CDR3 length: 17
clone size: -
D gene: TRBD1
CDR3 protein: CASSEQGPGQGHQPQHF
CDR3 DNA: TGTGCCAGCAGTGAACAAGGACCGGGACAGGGGCATCAGCCCCAGCATTTT

V gene: TRBV5-1
J gene: TRBJ2-3
CDR3 length: 15
clone size: -
D gene: TRBD1
CDR3 protein: CASSLRTGDSDTQYF
CDR3 DNA: TGCGCCAGCAGCCTTCGGACAGGGGATTCAGATACGCAGTATTTT

V gene: TRBV5-6
J gene: TRBJ2-1
CDR3 length: 16
clone size: few
D gene: TRBD2
CDR3 protein: CASSSDSGLAFNEQFF
CDR3 DNA: TGTGCCAGCAGCTCGGATTCGGGACTAGCATTCAATGAGCAGTTCTTC

V gene: TRBV6-6
J gene: TRBJ2-7
CDR3 length: 13
clone size: -
D gene: TRBD1
CDR3 protein: CASSKTQGGEQYF
CDR3 DNA: TGTGCCAGCAGCAAAACACAGGGGGGTGAGCAGTACTTC

V gene: TRBV7-9
J gene: TRBJ2-6
CDR3 length: 17
clone size: -
D gene: -
CDR3 protein: CASSRRGPQGGANVLTF
CDR3 DNA: TGTGCCAGCAGCCGCCGGGGTCCGCAAGGAGGGGCCAACGTCCTGACTTTC

V gene: TRBV14
J gene: TRBJ2-7
CDR3 length: 13
clone size: -
D gene: TRBD1
CDR3 protein: CASGTGGIYEQYF
CDR3 DNA: TGTGCCAGCGGGACAGGGGGCATCTACGAGCAGTACTTC

V gene: TRBV10-3
J gene: TRBJ2-7
CDR3 length: 15
clone size: -
D gene: TRBD2
CDR3 protein: CAISGGRGETYEQYF
CDR3 DNA: TGTGCCATCAGTGGGGGACGGGGGGAAACCTACGAGCAGTACTTC

V gene: TRBV15
J gene: TRBJ2-5
CDR3 length: 15
clone size: -
D gene: -
CDR3 protein: CATSRPDLRGETQYF
CDR3 DNA: TGTGCCACCAGCAGGCCAGACCTTCGAGGGGAGACCCAGTACTTC

V gene: TRBV19
J gene: TRBJ2-1
CDR3 length: 16
clone size: -
D gene: TRBD1
CDR3 protein: CASRSGGSGGRNEQFF
CDR3 DNA: TGTGCCAGTAGGTCAGGGGGCTCAGGGGGACGCAATGAGCAGTTCTTC

V gene: TRBV10-3
J gene: TRBJ1-2
CDR3 length: 14
clone size: once
D gene: -
CDR3 protein: CAISESGLAVGYTF
CDR3 DNA: TGTGCCATCAGTGAGTCGGGGTTGGCAGTTGGCTACACCTTC